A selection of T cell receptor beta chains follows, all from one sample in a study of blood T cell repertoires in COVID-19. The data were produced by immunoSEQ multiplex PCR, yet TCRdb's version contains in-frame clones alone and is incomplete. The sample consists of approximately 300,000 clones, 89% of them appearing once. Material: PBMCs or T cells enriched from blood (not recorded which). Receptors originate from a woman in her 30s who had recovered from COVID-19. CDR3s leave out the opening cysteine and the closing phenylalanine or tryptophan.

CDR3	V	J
ASSGGGRALETQY	TRBV28	TRBJ2-5
ASSLDRRMSYEQY	TRBV3-1/TRBV3-2	TRBJ2-7
ASSVQGANPQPQH	TRBV2	TRBJ1-5
AIHDTSDRSEAF	TRBV15	TRBJ1-1
ASSLGQGLSNQPQH	TRBV7-6	TRBJ1-5
ASSLRGTNEKLF	TRBV28	TRBJ1-4
ATSRDLTGVYEQY	TRBV15	TRBJ2-7
ASSPGDRNNEKLF	TRBV4-3	TRBJ1-4
ASSSGHASEETQY	TRBV7-3	TRBJ2-5
SVVPPGAKNIQY	TRBV29-1	TRBJ2-4
ASSYGGANTEAF	TRBV6-5	TRBJ1-1
ASSLQPGTGYEQY	TRBV5-8	TRBJ2-7
ASSPAYNEQF	TRBV9	TRBJ2-1
ASSPRGVDTEAF	TRBV18	TRBJ1-1
ASSYSIQILYGYT	TRBV6-5	TRBJ1-2
ASSKGDRVKDEQY	TRBV21-1	TRBJ2-7
ATSMDGIPNYGYT	TRBV15	TRBJ1-2
ASSIMTGRLETQY	TRBV19	TRBJ2-5
ASSFPLLGQGTYEQY	TRBV28	TRBJ2-7
ASSSPGLAGGNEQF	TRBV7-6	TRBJ2-1
ASSPPGASGNTDTQY	TRBV18	TRBJ2-3
ASSLWHRVDYGYT	TRBV7-2	TRBJ1-2
ASSNAGEETQY	TRBV7-9	TRBJ2-5
ASSQGAQLAAGETQY	TRBV3-1/TRBV3-2	TRBJ2-5
ASSQVLVTVRSPLH	TRBV4-3	TRBJ1-6
ATSREWTGFADGYT	TRBV15	TRBJ1-2
ASSLLGPSQSGANVLT	TRBV7-9	TRBJ2-6
ASSYSRGQVEQF	TRBV6-2/TRBV6-3	TRBJ2-1
ASSFGGPYNEQF	TRBV27	TRBJ2-1